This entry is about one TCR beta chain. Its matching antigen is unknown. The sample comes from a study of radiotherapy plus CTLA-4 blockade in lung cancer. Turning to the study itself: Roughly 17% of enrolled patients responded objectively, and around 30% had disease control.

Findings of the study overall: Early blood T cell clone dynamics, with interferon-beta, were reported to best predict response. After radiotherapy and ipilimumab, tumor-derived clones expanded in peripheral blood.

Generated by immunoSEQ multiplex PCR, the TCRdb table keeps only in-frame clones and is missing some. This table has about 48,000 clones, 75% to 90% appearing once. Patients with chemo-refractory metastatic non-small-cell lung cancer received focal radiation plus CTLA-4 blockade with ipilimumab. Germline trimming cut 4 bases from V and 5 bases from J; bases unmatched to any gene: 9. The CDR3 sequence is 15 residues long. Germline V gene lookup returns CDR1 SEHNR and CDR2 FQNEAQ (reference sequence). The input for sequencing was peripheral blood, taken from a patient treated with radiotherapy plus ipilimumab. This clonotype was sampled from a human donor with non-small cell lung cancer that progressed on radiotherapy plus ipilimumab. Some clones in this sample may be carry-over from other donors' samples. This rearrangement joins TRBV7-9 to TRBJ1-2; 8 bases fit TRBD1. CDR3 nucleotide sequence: TGTGCCAGCAGCTCCCCGGACAGGGTTACTTATGGCTACACCTTC. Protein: CASSSPDRVTYGYTF.